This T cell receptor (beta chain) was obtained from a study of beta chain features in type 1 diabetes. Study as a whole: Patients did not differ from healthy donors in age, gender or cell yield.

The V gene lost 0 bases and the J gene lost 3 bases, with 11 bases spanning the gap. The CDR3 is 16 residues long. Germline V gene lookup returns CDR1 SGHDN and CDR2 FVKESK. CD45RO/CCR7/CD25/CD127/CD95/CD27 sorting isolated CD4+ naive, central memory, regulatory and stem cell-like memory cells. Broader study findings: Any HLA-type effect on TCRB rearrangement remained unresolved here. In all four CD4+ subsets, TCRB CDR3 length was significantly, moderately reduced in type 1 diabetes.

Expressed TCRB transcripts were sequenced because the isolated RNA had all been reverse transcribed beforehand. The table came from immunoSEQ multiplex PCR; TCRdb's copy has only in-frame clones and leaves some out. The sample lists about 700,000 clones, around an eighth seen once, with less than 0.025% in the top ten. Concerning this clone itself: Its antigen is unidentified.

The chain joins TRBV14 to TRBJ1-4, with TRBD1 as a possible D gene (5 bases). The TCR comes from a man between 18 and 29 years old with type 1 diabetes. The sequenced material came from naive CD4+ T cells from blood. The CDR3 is CASSQDRVEANEKLFF. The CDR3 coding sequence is TGTGCCAGCAGCCAAGACAGGGTGGAGGCTAATGAAAAACTGTTTTTT.